This T cell receptor beta chain was identified during a study of control samples from healthy donors and cancer patients. Clones were sequenced by immunoSEQ multiplex PCR, and TCRdb holds only the in-frame ones, with some missing. The table has about 85,000 clones, just over 90% seen once. This CDR3 spans 16 amino acids. The V end was cut by 4 bases, the J end by 0 bases, with 11 bases between. The V gene's germline CDR1 is SGHRS and CDR2 YFSETQ. The specimen was blood. The chain employs TRBV5-1 and TRBJ1-6; D not certain. The sequence came from a woman aged 18-35 years in good health. CDR3 nucleotides: TGCGCCAGCAGCCCGGAGGGTAGCTCCTATAATTCACCCCTCCACTTT. Translating it yields CASSPEGSSYNSPLHF.